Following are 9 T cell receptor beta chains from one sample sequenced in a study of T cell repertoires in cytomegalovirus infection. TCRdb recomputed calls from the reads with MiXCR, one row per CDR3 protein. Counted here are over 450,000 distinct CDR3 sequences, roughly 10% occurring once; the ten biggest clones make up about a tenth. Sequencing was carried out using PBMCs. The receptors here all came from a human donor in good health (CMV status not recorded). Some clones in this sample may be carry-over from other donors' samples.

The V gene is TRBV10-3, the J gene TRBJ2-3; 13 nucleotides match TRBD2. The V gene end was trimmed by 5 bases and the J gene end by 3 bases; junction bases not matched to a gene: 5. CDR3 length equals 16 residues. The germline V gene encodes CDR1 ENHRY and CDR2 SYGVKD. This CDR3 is CAISFGTSGKTDTQYF. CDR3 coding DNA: TGTGCCATCAGTTTCGGGACTAGCGGGAAGACAGATACGCAGTATTTT.

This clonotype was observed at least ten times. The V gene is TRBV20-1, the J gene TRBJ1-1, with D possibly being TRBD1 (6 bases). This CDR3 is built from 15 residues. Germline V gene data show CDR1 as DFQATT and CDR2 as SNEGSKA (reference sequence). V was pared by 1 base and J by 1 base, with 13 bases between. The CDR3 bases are TGCAGTGCTAGAGTTACCAGGGGAAGGAACACTGAAGCTTTCTTT. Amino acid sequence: CSARVTRGRNTEAFF.

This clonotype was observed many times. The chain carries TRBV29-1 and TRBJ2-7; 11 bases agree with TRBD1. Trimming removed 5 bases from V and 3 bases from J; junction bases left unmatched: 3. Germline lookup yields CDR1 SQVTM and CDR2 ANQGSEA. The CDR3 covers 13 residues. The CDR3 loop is CSVPGQGDYEQYF. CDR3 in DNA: TGCAGCGTTCCGGGACAGGGGGACTACGAGCAGTACTTC.

The CDR3 DNA reads as TGTGCCAGCAGCCAAATGGACGCAGGAGCTTTCTTT. Translated, it gives CASSQMDAGAFF. The genes are TRBV3-1 and TRBJ1-1; D is unclear. CDR3 length: 12 residues. Trimming took off 2 bases at V and 10 bases at J, with 11 bases between the two ends. Germline V CDR1 and CDR2: LGHDT, YNNKEL (reference sequence).

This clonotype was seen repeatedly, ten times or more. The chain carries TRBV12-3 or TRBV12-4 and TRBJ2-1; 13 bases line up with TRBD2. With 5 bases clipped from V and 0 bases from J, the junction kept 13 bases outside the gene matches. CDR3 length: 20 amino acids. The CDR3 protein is CASSPETSGGRLSSYNEQFF. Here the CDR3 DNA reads TGTGCCAGCAGTCCCGAGACTAGCGGGGGGCGTTTAAGCTCCTACAATGAGCAGTTCTTC.

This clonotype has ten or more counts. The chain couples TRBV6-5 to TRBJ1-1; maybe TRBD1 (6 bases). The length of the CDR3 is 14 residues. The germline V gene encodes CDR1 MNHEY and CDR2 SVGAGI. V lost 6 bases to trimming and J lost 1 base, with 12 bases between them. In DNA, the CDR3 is TGTGCCAGCAGCTTTTTACAGGGGAACACTGAAGCTTTCTTT. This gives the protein CASSFLQGNTEAFF.

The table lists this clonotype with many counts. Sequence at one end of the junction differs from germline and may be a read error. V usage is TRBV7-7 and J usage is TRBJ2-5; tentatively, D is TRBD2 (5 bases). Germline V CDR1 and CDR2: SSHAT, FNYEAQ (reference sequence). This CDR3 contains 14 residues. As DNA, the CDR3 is TGTGCTAGCAGCATCGGGCCTAGCAGAGAGACCCAGTACTTC. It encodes CASSIGPSRETQYF.

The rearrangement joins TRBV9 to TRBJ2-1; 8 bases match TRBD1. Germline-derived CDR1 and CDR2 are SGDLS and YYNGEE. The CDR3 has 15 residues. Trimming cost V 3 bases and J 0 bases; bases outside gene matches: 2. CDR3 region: CASSDRGFSYNEQFF. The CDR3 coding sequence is TGTGCCAGCAGCGACAGGGGGTTCTCCTACAATGAGCAGTTCTTC.

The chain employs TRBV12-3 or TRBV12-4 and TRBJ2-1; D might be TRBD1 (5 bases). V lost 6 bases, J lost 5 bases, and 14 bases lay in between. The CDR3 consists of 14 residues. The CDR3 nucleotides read TGTGCCAGCAGCCCTCCCTTAGGGGACAATGAGCAGTTCTTC. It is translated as CASSPPLGDNEQFF.